A single sample is the source of the 15 T cell receptor beta chains below, sequenced in a study of cytomegalovirus exposure and HLA in healthy donors. With 60 Vbeta and 13 Jbeta primers, the PCR was carried out. TCRdb keeps only in-frame clones here, not all; method: immunoSEQ multiplex PCR. The sample yields 150,000 to 200,000 clones, under 80% seen once. The sequencing sample was made of PBMCs. The receptors were gathered from a man aged 40-55 years in good health and CMV-seronegative.

This clone showed up just once. V is TRBV29-1 and J is TRBJ2-1, with unresolved D. The CDR3 is 11 amino acids. Between the trimmed V and J ends, which lost 2 bases and 6 bases, there was a span of 5 bases. CDR1 is SQVTM and CDR2 is ANQGSEA in the germline V gene. The CDR3 protein is CSVESVNEQFF. As DNA, the CDR3 is TGCAGCGTTGAATCGGTCAATGAGCAGTTCTTC.

With respect to this clone: A read error is likely, as this CDR3 ends without the conserved phenylalanine or tryptophan. This chain links TRBV7-8 with TRBJ2-3, with 13 bases aligning to TRBD2. The germline V gene has CDR1 SGHVS and CDR2 FQNEAQ. With 5 bases clipped from V and 8 bases from J, the junction kept 10 bases outside the gene matches. This CDR3 comprises 16 residues. The CDR3 region is CASSQLTSGGAGTQYS. As DNA, the CDR3 is TGTGCCAGCAGCCAACTAACTAGCGGGGGGGCAGGTACGCAGTATTCT.

This clone was found once. The chain combines TRBV15 with TRBJ1-3; D gene ambiguous. The germline CDR1 and CDR2 sequences are LNHNV and YYDKDF (reference sequence). The germline V and J ends were trimmed by 1 base and 4 bases, with 11 bases remaining between them. The CDR3 covers 15 residues. The CDR3 region has the DNA TGTGCCACCAGCAGAGGTCTCTCCGGGGGAAACACCATATATTTT. It codes for CATSRGLSGGNTIYF. The complete variable domain, with remaining parts taken from reference TRBV15 and TRBJ1-3, reads DAMVIQNPRYQVTQFGKPVTLSCSQTLNHNVMYWYQQKSSQAPKLLFHYYDKDFNNEADTPDNFQSRRPNTSFCFLDIRSPGLGDTAMYLCATSRGLSGGNTIYFGEGSWLTVV.

J is TRBJ1-6 and V is TRBV11-2; tentatively, D is TRBD1 (5 bases). The V gene lost 1 base and the J gene lost 4 bases, with 8 bases spanning the gap. CDR3 length: 15 residues. Looked up from germline, CDR1 is SGHAT and CDR2 is FQNNGV. CDR3 in amino acids: CASSLAGQYNSPLHF. DNA for the CDR3: TGTGCCAGCAGCTTAGCCGGACAATATAATTCACCCCTCCACTTT.

The chain recombines TRBV4-3 with TRBJ2-1, with TRBD2 matching over 8 bases. CDR1 is LGHNA, CDR2 YSLEER, per germline. The trim removed 0 bases at V and 8 bases at J, leaving 6 bases unmatched. This CDR3 has 15 residues. The CDR3 here is CASSQEEGLVHEQFF. The CDR3 bases are TGCGCCAGCAGCCAAGAAGAGGGACTAGTTCATGAGCAGTTCTTC.

The chain has TRBV7-9 and TRBJ2-7; D is unresolved. Germline V gene lookup returns CDR1 SEHNR and CDR2 FQNEAQ (reference sequence). The CDR3 spans 15 residues. The V and J ends lost 5 bases and 3 bases respectively, with 17 bases between them. CDR3 sequence reads: CASSPLGSLFYEQYF. The CDR3 DNA reads TGTGCCAGCAGCCCCCTGGGCTCCCTCTTCTACGAGCAGTACTTC. Supplemented by reference TRBV7-9 and TRBJ2-7, the full variable domain reads DTGVSQNPRHKITKRGQNVTFRCDPISEHNRLYWYRQTLGQGPEFLTYFQNEAQLEKSRLLSDRFSAERPKGSFSTLEIQRTEQGDSAMYLCASSPLGSLFYEQYFGPGTRLTVT.

The rearrangement uses TRBV6-1 and TRBJ1-1, with D hard to call. V shed 4 bases and J shed 6 bases, with 9 bases lying between them. Germline assignment: CDR1 MNHNS and CDR2 SASEGT. This CDR3 contains 12 residues. CDR3 DNA: TGTGCCAGCAGTGGAGGGTGGGCTGAAGCTTTCTTT. Its translation is CASSGGWAEAFF.

The chain links TRBV5-1 to TRBJ1-2; D possibly corresponds to TRBD1 (6 bases). The CDR3 is made up of 14 amino acids. Deletions cut 0 bases from V and 6 bases from J, with 12 bases between. Per germline, CDR1 SGHRS and CDR2 YFSETQ. CDR3 protein: CASSLEGQVDGYTF. The CDR3 DNA reads TGCGCCAGCAGCTTGGAGGGACAAGTGGATGGCTACACCTTC.

The chain has TRBV9 and TRBJ2-3; no definite D call. Germline CDR1 reads SGDLS; CDR2 reads YYNGEE. The length of the CDR3 is 14 residues. V lost 0 bases and J lost 0, with 5 bases in between. CDR3 in amino acids: CASSVDGSTDTQYF. The CDR3 DNA reads as TGTGCCAGCAGCGTAGACGGGAGCACAGATACGCAGTATTTT.

This clone appeared a single time. The chain joins TRBV5-1 to TRBJ2-7, with 7 bases aligning to TRBD1. Trimming took 4 bases from V and 0 from J; bases not matched to a gene: 7. CDR3 length equals 15 residues. Germline V gene sequence: CDR1 SGHRS, CDR2 YFSETQ. The CDR3 sequence: CASSVGGRSSYEQYF. The CDR3 bases are TGCGCCAGCAGCGTAGGGGGCCGTAGCTCCTACGAGCAGTACTTC.

The V call is TRBV5-1, the J call TRBJ2-3, with a possible D match to TRBD1 (6 bases). CDR3 size: 16 residues. Trimming shortened V by 0 bases and J by 2 bases, and 13 bases separated the two germline ends. From germline, CDR1 is SGHRS and CDR2 YFSETQ. The CDR3 protein is CASSLVKGEITDTQYF. The CDR3 DNA reads TGCGCCAGCAGCTTGGTGAAGGGGGAAATCACAGATACGCAGTATTTT.

The chain joins TRBV11-3 to TRBJ2-1, with TRBD2 matching over 11 bases. In germline, CDR1 is SGHNT, CDR2 YENEEA. The V gene end was trimmed by 5 bases and the J gene end by 4 bases; junction bases not matched to a gene: 16. CDR3 size: 19 residues. In DNA, the CDR3 is TGTGCCAGCAGCGCTAGAACTAGCGGGAGATCGGGGGCGTACAATGAGCAGTTCTTC. Its protein is CASSARTSGRSGAYNEQFF. The full variable domain, rest sourced from reference TRBV11-3 and TRBJ2-1, is EAGVVQSPRYKIIEKKQPVAFWCNPISGHNTLYWYLQNLGQGPELLIRYENEEAVDDSQLPKDRFSAERLKGVDSTLKIQPAELGDSAVYLCASSARTSGRSGAYNEQFFGPGTRLTVL.

V is TRBV5-1 and J is TRBJ2-7; perhaps TRBD1 as D (5 bases). CDR1 and CDR2 from the germline V gene are SGHRS and YFSETQ. This CDR3 has 15 amino acids. Trimming cost V 5 bases and J 1 base, with 16 bases left between them. The CDR3 bases are TGCGCCAGCAGATATTACCAGACAGAATCCTACGAGCAGTACTTC. This codes for CASRYYQTESYEQYF.

The J gene is TRBJ2-2, the V gene TRBV7-9; D may be TRBD1 (5 bases). The CDR3 loop spans 15 amino acids. Per germline, CDR1 SEHNR and CDR2 FQNEAQ (reference sequence). V was clipped by 3 bases and J by 0 bases, with 8 bases between them. Here the CDR3 DNA reads TGTGCCAGCAGCTTGTGGGGCCCGAACACCGGGGAGCTGTTTTTT. The encoded protein is CASSLWGPNTGELFF. Supplemented by reference TRBV7-9 and TRBJ2-2, the full variable domain reads DTGVSQNPRHKITKRGQNVTFRCDPISEHNRLYWYRQTLGQGPEFLTYFQNEAQLEKSRLLSDRFSAERPKGSFSTLEIQRTEQGDSAMYLCASSLWGPNTGELFFGEGSRLTVL.

V usage is TRBV5-1 and J usage is TRBJ1-1; D unclear. Germline V gene lookup returns CDR1 SGHRS and CDR2 YFSETQ. The CDR3 has 14 residues. V lost 4 bases and J 4 bases, leaving 14 bases between the germline ends. In DNA form, the CDR3 reads TGCGCCAGCAGCCAAGGGTCGCGGGTCACTGAAGCTTTCTTT. Protein product: CASSQGSRVTEAFF.